Included here is one TCR beta chain sequence, with context. What antigen it recognizes has not been identified. Per-base qualities were not stored, and no clone one base away is much larger. The immunoSEQ Assay, a bias-controlled multiplex PCR, was used to amplify TCRbeta CDR3 regions from genomic DNA. Per the original workflow: The number of nucleated cells in each sample was estimated by amplification of reference gene primers within the assay. Sequence reads were collapsed and filtered to measure the absolute abundance of every unique TCRbeta CDR3 rearrangement. For each sample, productive Simpson clonality was calculated by taking the square root of Simpson's diversity index across productive rearrangements. This is the immuneACCESS table as TCRdb keeps it, with only in-frame sequences that have V and J called. A part of the clones is gone; compared with another copy, unresolved V genes explain less than half, and the rest is unexplained. That table supplies the V and J calls and clone size; D and trimming were determined from the DNA. Recorded for this sample are a few hundred thousand clones; around nine tenths of them occurred a single time. Approximately 1.8% of the sample lies in the top ten.

The source of the sample is a study of blood T cell repertoires in COVID-19 (dated by TCRdb to the early 2020s). Describing the broader study: Collaborator samples came from the United States, Italy and Spain and covered acute and convalescent phases of COVID-19. The repertoires were released in a freely available public database meant as a resource for research on the immune response to SARS-CoV-2. Samples came from the ongoing ImmuneRACE study (first 160 participants) plus 1,254 subjects from 6 global collaborators. The material from the prospective study consisted of cDNA or gDNA derived from T cells, B-cell-depleted T cells, or PBMCs. Nearly every sample came with metadata listing a de-identified subject ID, COVID-19 status, age in years and sex. Where available, HLA class I and class II types were obtained from metadata supplied by the sample provider rather than from assay-based typing. The dataset comprised deeply sampled blood TCRbeta repertoires from subjects exposed to, actively infected with, or recovered from COVID-19.

Results the study describes overall, beyond this receptor: Clinical and demographic metadata were provided uncurated, with the amount varying by source and participant.

One collaborating source in Seattle enrolled patients during active infection and followed them longitudinally through the course of disease. Each collaborating institution followed its own protocols to collect whole blood in K2EDTA tubes. For TCRbeta analysis, collaborator samples were shipped as frozen whole blood, as isolated PBMCs, or as DNA extracted from either sample type. The sample consisted of peripheral blood. This clonotype was obtained from a woman younger than 45 with COVID-19, enrolled during active disease.

In nucleotides, the sequence is TGTGCTAGTGGCACAGGGTGGCTCAACACAGATACGCAGTATTTT. This encodes CASGTGWLNTDTQYF. Recombination joined TRBV12-5 with TRBJ2-3, with a weak D call of TRBD1 (6 bases match). Looking up the germline V gene yields CDR1 LGHNT and CDR2 FRNRAP. V is cut by 6 bases and J by 2 bases, and the space between the germline ends is 15 bases. Reading from cysteine to phenylalanine, the CDR3 counts 15 amino acids. Kept here is only the CDR3 DNA, which spans 45 bases and is read in frame from base 1.